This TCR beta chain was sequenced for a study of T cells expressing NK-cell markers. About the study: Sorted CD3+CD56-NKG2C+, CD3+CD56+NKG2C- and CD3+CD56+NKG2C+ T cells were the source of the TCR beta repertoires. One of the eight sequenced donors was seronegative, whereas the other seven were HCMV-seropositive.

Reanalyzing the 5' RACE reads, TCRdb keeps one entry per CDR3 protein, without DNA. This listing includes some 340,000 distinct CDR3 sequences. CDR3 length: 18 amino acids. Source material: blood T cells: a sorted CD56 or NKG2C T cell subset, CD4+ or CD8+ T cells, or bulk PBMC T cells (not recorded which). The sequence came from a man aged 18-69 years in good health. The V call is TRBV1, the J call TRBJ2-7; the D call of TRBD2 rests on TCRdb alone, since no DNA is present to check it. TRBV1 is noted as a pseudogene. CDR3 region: CTSSQERLAGWIYDEQYF.